One sample yielded the 28 T cell receptor beta chains listed below, sequenced in a study of PD-L1 blockade in urothelial cancer. Time point denoted: pretreatment peripheral blood. This table comes from immunoSEQ multiplex PCR, and its TCRdb copy is limited to in-frame clones, with some not included. Of about 56,000 clones in the sample, over 75% were seen once. Sequenced here: PBMCs, sampled around atezolizumab (anti-PD-L1) treatment. The receptors stem from a man between 70 and 80 years old with urothelial cancer.

V usage is TRBV25-1 and J usage is TRBJ2-1, with D perhaps matching TRBD1 (5 bases). Trimming pared 0 bases from V and 9 bases from J, leaving 9 bases between. CDR1 and CDR2 (germline): MGHDK, SYGVNS. The CDR3 totals 13 residues. The DNA of the CDR3 is TGTGCCAGCAGTGAATATCGAAGGGGTGAGCAGTTCTTC. Translation gives CASSEYRRGEQFF.

The chain has TRBV11-2 and TRBJ2-7, with 7 bases fitting TRBD1. From germline, CDR1 is SGHAT and CDR2 FQNNGV. This CDR3 contains 13 residues. V dropped 3 bases and J dropped 4; count of bases not matched to a gene: 3. Here the CDR3 DNA reads TGTGCCAGCAGCTTTTACAGGGGTTACGAGCAGTACTTC. Translating gives CASSFYRGYEQYF.

The gene calls are TRBV19 and TRBJ1-4, with 11 nucleotides matching TRBD1. The CDR3 covers 14 residues. With V trimmed by 7 bases and J by 7 bases, 5 bases remained unmatched. Germline V lookup: CDR1 LNHDA, CDR2 SQIVND (reference sequence). The CDR3 here is CASIRGTGGEKLFF. CDR3 nucleotide sequence: TGTGCCAGTATCAGGGGGACAGGGGGTGAAAAACTGTTTTTT.

Regarding this clone: This sample also contains other DNA sequences that code for the same CDR3. The chain joins TRBV28 to TRBJ2-2, with TRBD2 matching 9 bases. The germline V gene encodes CDR1 MDHEN and CDR2 SYDVKM. The CDR3 consists of 15 residues. V shed 6 bases, J shed 5 bases, and the junction held 7 bases outside the gene matches. The CDR3 loop is CASSLAGEGTGELFF. CDR3 nucleotide sequence: TGTGCCAGCAGCTTAGCGGGAGAGGGAACCGGGGAGCTGTTTTTT.

The CDR3 DNA reads TGTGCCAGCAGTTTGGGAGCGACAGATACGCAGTATTTT. Its translation is CASSLGATDTQYF. The V call is TRBV28, the J call TRBJ2-3; a weak D match, TRBD2 (5 bases). V was clipped by 3 bases and J by 3 bases, with 7 bases between them. CDR3 length: 13 amino acids. The germline V gene has CDR1 MDHEN and CDR2 SYDVKM.

The genes are TRBV14 and TRBJ1-2; D is possibly TRBD1 (5 bases). Trimming cost V 4 bases and J 8 bases, with 14 bases left between them. The CDR3 loop spans 13 amino acids. In germline, CDR1 is SGHDN, CDR2 FVKESK. The CDR3 region has the DNA TGTGCCAGCAGCCCCACCAGGGTAAACGGCTACACCTTC. It specifies CASSPTRVNGYTF.

The sample holds one count of this clone. The genes are TRBV29-1 and TRBJ2-5, with 9 positions matching TRBD2. CDR1 is SQVTM, CDR2 ANQGSEA, per germline. Trimming cost V 5 bases and J 4 bases; bases outside gene matches: 8. The CDR3 extends over 14 amino acids. The CDR3: CSVRGSGRSETQYF. CDR3 coding DNA: TGCAGCGTTAGGGGTAGCGGGAGATCAGAGACCCAGTACTTC.

The V gene is TRBV5-1, the J gene TRBJ2-5, with 11 bases lining up with TRBD2. CDR3 length equals 14 residues. The V gene's germline CDR1 is SGHRS and CDR2 YFSETQ. J gave up 4 bases and V 7 bases, and 6 bases lay outside the gene matches. The CDR3 sequence is CASGPGLAAETQYF. CDR3 in DNA: TGCGCCAGCGGCCCGGGACTAGCGGCAGAGACCCAGTACTTC.

J is TRBJ1-2 and V is TRBV28; D is ambiguous. V was clipped by 5 bases and J by 8 bases, with 15 bases between them. CDR1 and CDR2 (germline): MDHEN, SYDVKM. This CDR3 contains 13 residues. CDR3 bases: TGTGCCAGCAGTCCCTCCTCGACTGGGGGCTACACCTTC. Its translation is CASSPSSTGGYTF.

The gene calls are TRBV5-3 and TRBJ2-6, with D maybe TRBD2 (6 bases). TRBV5-3 belongs to the ORF category, with a function that is uncertain. The CDR3 covers 18 residues. Trimming cost V 3 bases and J 0 bases, with 16 bases left between them. CDR3 in DNA: TGTGCCAGAAGCTGGAAGTCAGGGACTTACTCTGGGGCCAACGTCCTGACTTTC. It is translated as CARSWKSGTYSGANVLTF.

The chain employs TRBV30 and TRBJ2-7, with TRBD2 identical over 8 bases. This CDR3 has 14 residues. Germline CDR1 is GTSNPN and CDR2 is SVGIG (reference sequence). After removal of 4 bases from V and 3 bases from J, the junction contained 8 bases not matched to a gene. The CDR3 protein is CAWNPTSELYEQYF. In DNA form, the CDR3 reads TGTGCCTGGAACCCGACTAGCGAGCTCTACGAGCAGTACTTC. Full variable domain (missing parts from reference TRBV30 and TRBJ2-7): SQTIHQWPATLVQPVGSPLSLECTVEGTSNPNLYWYRQAAGRGLQLLFYSVGIGQISSEVPQNLSASRPQDRQFILSSKKLLLSDSGFYLCAWNPTSELYEQYFGPGTRLTVT.

The rearrangement joins TRBV9 to TRBJ1-1; 9 bases map to TRBD1. Per the germline V gene, CDR1 is SGDLS and CDR2 is YYNGEE. V was pared by 0 bases and J by 0 bases, with 15 bases of the junction left unmatched. There are 20 residues in the CDR3. CDR3 nucleotide sequence: TGTGCCAGCAGCGTAGTAATCGTGGGGACAGGGAGATCCATGAACACTGAAGCTTTCTTT. It codes for CASSVVIVGTGRSMNTEAFF.

The V and J genes are TRBV13 and TRBJ2-7; 8 nucleotides line up with TRBD2. The germline CDR1 and CDR2 sequences are PRHDT and FYEKMQ (reference sequence). The CDR3 has 15 residues. The J segment lost 2 bases and the V segment lost 1 base, leaving 4 bases of the junction unmatched. CDR3 sequence reads: CASSLASGSAYEQYF. The DNA of the CDR3 is TGTGCCAGCAGCTTAGCCAGCGGGAGTGCCTACGAGCAGTACTTC.

The chain joins TRBV19 to TRBJ2-7; TRBD1 matches at 9 bases. Germline CDR1 LNHDA, CDR2 SQIVND (reference sequence). V trimming: 9 bases; J trimming: 2 bases; junction bases outside the gene matches: 2. The CDR3 has 12 residues. CDR3 residues: CASRDRAYEQYF. The CDR3 DNA reads TGTGCCAGCCGGGACAGGGCCTACGAGCAGTACTTC.

This clone showed up just once. The rearrangement joins TRBV7-7 to TRBJ2-5; D possibly corresponds to TRBD1 (5 bases). The CDR3 is 13 amino acids. Per germline, CDR1 SSHAT and CDR2 FNYEAQ (reference sequence). V dropped 2 bases and J dropped 5 bases, with 9 bases sitting between them. This CDR3 is CASSLQGRETQYF. The CDR3 nucleotides are TGTGCCAGCAGCTTACAGGGTCGGGAGACCCAGTACTTC. Based on the CDR3 plus reference TRBV7-7 and TRBJ2-5, the full variable domain is GAGVSQSPRYKVTKRGQDVTLRCDPISSHATLYWYQQALGQGPEFLTYFNYEAQPDKSGLPSDRFSAERPEGSISTLTIQRTEQRDSAMYRCASSLQGRETQYFGPGTRLLVL.

This chain uses TRBV6-1 with TRBJ2-3, with 11 positions matching TRBD2. V trimming: 3 bases; J trimming: 14 bases; junction bases outside the gene matches: 16. The length of the CDR3 is 16 residues. The germline V gene encodes CDR1 MNHNS and CDR2 SASEGT. The DNA for the CDR3 is TGTGCCAGCAGTGAGCCCTTAGCGGGAGGGCACAGATACGCGTATTTT. This translates into CASSEPLAGGHRYAYF.

CDR3 in amino acids: CASRSGISSYNEQFF. CDR3 DNA: TGTGCCAGCAGGAGCGGAATAAGCTCCTACAATGAGCAGTTCTTC. This chain joins TRBV6-1 and TRBJ2-1, with D maybe TRBD2 (5 bases). V was cut by 6 bases and J by 0 bases, with 12 bases left in between. Germline values: CDR1 MNHNS, CDR2 SASEGT. This CDR3 region has 15 residues.

The rearrangement uses TRBV30 and TRBJ2-7, with a tentative D call TRBD1 (5 bases). Germline V CDR1 and CDR2: GTSNPN, SVGIG (reference sequence). CDR3 length equals 15 residues. The V gene lost 0 bases and the J gene lost 0 bases, with 12 bases spanning the gap. CDR3 loop: CAWSVSGLGSYEQYF. CDR3 nucleotide sequence: TGTGCCTGGAGTGTATCAGGGCTCGGCTCCTACGAGCAGTACTTC.

The chain has TRBV7-9 and TRBJ1-3; possible D gene TRBD1, 5 bases. The CDR3 has 15 amino acids. Per the germline V gene, CDR1 is SEHNR and CDR2 is FQNEAQ (reference sequence). Trimming pared 0 bases from V and 3 bases from J, leaving 9 bases between. CDR3 nucleotides: TGTGCCAGCAGCTTAGCAGGGGCTGGTGGAAACACCATATATTTT. Protein: CASSLAGAGGNTIYF.

The chain links TRBV5-6 to TRBJ2-3, with 9 bases fitting TRBD2. The CDR3 is 17 residues long. V lost 3 bases, J lost 0 bases, and 8 bases stayed unmatched. In germline, CDR1 is SGHDT, CDR2 YYEEEE. The CDR3 region has the DNA TGTGCCAGCAGCTCGGGGAGCGGGAGGCACAGCACAGATACGCAGTATTTT. Translating gives CASSSGSGRHSTDTQYF.

This chain's CDR3 is CASSSVPGLAGAGELFF. The CDR3 bases are TGTGCCAGCAGCTCGGTTCCGGGACTAGCGGGAGCCGGGGAGCTGTTTTTT. V usage is TRBV7-6 and J usage is TRBJ2-2, with 14 bases aligning to TRBD2. The CDR3 has 17 residues. V was clipped by 4 bases and J by 6 bases; unmatched bases: 7. Looked up from germline, CDR1 is SGHVS and CDR2 is FNYEAQ.

This chain links TRBV5-6 with TRBJ2-1, with TRBD1 matching over 7 bases. With V trimmed by 1 base and J by 6 bases, 16 bases remained unmatched. The CDR3 runs to 18 residues. Germline assignment: CDR1 SGHDT and CDR2 YYEEEE. The chain's CDR3 is CASSLIGNRGESFNEQFF. The CDR3 bases are TGTGCCAGCAGCTTGATAGGAAACAGGGGCGAGTCGTTCAATGAGCAGTTCTTC.

This sequence joins TRBV2 and TRBJ2-1; a possible D gene is TRBD2 (6 bases). The CDR3 extends over 14 amino acids. From germline, CDR1 is SNHLY and CDR2 FYNNEI. The V and J ends lost 0 bases and 6 bases respectively, with 9 bases between them. CDR3 sequence reads: CASSEADYLNEQFF. In DNA form, the CDR3 reads TGTGCCAGCAGTGAAGCGGACTATCTCAATGAGCAGTTCTTC. The entire variable domain, with the rest obtained from reference TRBV2 and TRBJ2-1, is as follows: EPEVTQTPSHQVTQMGQEVILRCVPISNHLYFYWYRQILGQKVEFLVSFYNNEISEKSEIFDDQFSVERPDGSNFTLKIRSTKLEDSAMYFCASSEADYLNEQFFGPGTRLTVL.

The chain couples TRBV9 to TRBJ2-2; perhaps TRBD1 as D (5 bases). The V gene lost 1 base and the J gene lost 0 bases, with 10 bases spanning the gap. CDR3 length: 16 amino acids. Germline lookup yields CDR1 SGDLS and CDR2 YYNGEE. The DNA of the CDR3 is TGTGCCAGCAGCGTATGGGGCCTATCGAACACCGGGGAGCTGTTTTTT. Its protein is CASSVWGLSNTGELFF.

V usage is TRBV29-1 and J usage is TRBJ1-5; D is unclear. The CDR3 covers 13 residues. The germline V gene has CDR1 SQVTM and CDR2 ANQGSEA. V was clipped by 4 bases and J by 2 bases, with 9 bases between them. CDR3 residues: CSVGGSGNQPQHF. CDR3 sequence (DNA): TGCAGCGTTGGCGGGTCCGGCAATCAGCCCCAGCATTTT.

J is TRBJ1-5 and V is TRBV7-9; D is unresolved. V was cut by 1 base and J by 4 bases, with 14 bases left in between. The CDR3 runs to 16 residues. The germline gives CDR1 SEHNR, CDR2 FQNEAQ (reference sequence). CDR3 DNA sequence: TGTGCCAGCAGCTTAGAGGTGGGAGTGAGTAATCAGCCCCAGCATTTT. It translates to CASSLEVGVSNQPQHF.

V is TRBV9 and J is TRBJ2-5; 7 bases align to TRBD2. The trim removed 3 bases at V and 5 bases at J, leaving 7 bases unmatched. Per germline, CDR1 SGDLS and CDR2 YYNGEE. This CDR3 region has 14 residues. The CDR3 region is CASSALLGGETQYF. DNA for the CDR3: TGTGCCAGCAGCGCACTCCTGGGGGGGGAGACCCAGTACTTC.

The gene calls are TRBV2 and TRBJ2-7; 9 bases agree with TRBD2. The CDR3 has 16 residues. The J segment lost 6 bases and the V segment lost 3 bases, leaving 12 bases of the junction unmatched. CDR1 is SNHLY and CDR2 is FYNNEI in the germline V gene. The CDR3 DNA sequence: TGTGCCAGCAGTGACAGTGGCGGGAGGGCCCCTTGCGAGCAGTACTTC. It specifies CASSDSGGRAPCEQYF.